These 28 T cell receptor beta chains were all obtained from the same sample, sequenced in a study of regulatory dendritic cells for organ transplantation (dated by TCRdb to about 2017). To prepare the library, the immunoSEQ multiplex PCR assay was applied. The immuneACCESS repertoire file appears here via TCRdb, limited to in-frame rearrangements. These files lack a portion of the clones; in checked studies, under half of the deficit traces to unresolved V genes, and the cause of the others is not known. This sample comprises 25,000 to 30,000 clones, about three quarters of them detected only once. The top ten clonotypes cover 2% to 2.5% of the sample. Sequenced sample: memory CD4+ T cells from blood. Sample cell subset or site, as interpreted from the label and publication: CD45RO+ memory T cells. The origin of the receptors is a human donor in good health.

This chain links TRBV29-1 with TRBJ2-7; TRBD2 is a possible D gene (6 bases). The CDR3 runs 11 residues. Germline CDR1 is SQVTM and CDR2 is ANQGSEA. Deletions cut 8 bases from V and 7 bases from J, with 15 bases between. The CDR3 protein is CSWTSAGEQYF. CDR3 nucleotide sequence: TGCAGCTGGACGTCAGCGGGTGAGCAGTACTTC.

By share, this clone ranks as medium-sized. CDR3 protein: CASSGSWRSNEKLFF. The CDR3 coding sequence is TGTGCCAGCAGCGGATCGTGGCGGTCCAATGAAAAACTGTTTTTT. The rearrangement joins TRBV28 to TRBJ1-4, with D uncertain. This CDR3 is 15 amino acids long. Germline lookup yields CDR1 MDHEN and CDR2 SYDVKM. V was cut by 6 bases and J by 5 bases, with 16 bases left in between.

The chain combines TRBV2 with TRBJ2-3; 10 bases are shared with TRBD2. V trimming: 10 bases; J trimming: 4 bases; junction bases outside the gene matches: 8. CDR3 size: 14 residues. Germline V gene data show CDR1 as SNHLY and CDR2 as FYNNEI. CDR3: CATQSGGGADTQYF. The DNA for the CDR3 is TGTGCCACCCAAAGCGGGGGGGGAGCAGATACGCAGTATTTT.

DNA for the CDR3: TGCGCCAGCAGCTTGGATGTTAGGGCTAGCGGGCCGGGGGCCTACGAGCAGTACTTC. This sequence encodes CASSLDVRASGPGAYEQYF. The V gene is TRBV5-1, the J gene TRBJ2-7; 8 nucleotides agree with TRBD2. From germline, CDR1 is SGHRS and CDR2 YFSETQ. The J segment lost 2 bases and the V segment lost 0 bases, leaving 16 bases of the junction unmatched. The CDR3 contains 19 residues.

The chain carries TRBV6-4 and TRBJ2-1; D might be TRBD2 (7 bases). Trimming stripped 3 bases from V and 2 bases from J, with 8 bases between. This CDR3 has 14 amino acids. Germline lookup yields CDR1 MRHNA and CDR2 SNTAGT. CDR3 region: CASSEGGAYNEQFF. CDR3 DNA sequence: TGTGCCAGCAGTGAAGGGGGGGCCTACAATGAGCAGTTCTTC.

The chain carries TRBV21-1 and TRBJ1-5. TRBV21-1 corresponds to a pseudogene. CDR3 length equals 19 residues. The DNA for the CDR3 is TGTGCCAGCAGCAAAAAAGAGGGCCTGCGGCAGGACTTTAATCAGCCCCAGCATTTT. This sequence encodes CASSKKEGLRQDFNQPQHF.

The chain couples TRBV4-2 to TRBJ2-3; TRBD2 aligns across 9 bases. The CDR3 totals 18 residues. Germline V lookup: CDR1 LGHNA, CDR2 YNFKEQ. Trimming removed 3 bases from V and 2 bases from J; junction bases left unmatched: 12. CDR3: CASSQELSGLASTDTQYF. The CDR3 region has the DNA TGTGCCAGCAGCCAGGAACTATCGGGACTAGCTTCCACAGATACGCAGTATTTT.

CDR3 sequence (DNA): TGTGCCAGCTCACCGCTCCTAGATACGCAGTATTTT. It yields the protein CASSPLLDTQYF. The chain links TRBV18 to TRBJ2-3, with no clear D. This CDR3 comprises 12 residues. CDR1 and CDR2 (germline): KGHSH, LQKENI. V dropped 3 bases and J dropped 5 bases, with 6 bases sitting between them.

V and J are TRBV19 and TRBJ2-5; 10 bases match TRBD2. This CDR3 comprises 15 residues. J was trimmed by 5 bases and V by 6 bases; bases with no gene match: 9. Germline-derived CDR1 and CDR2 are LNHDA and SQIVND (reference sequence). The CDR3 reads CASRGTSAPGETQYF. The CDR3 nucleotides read TGTGCCAGTAGGGGGACTAGCGCCCCTGGGGAGACCCAGTACTTC.

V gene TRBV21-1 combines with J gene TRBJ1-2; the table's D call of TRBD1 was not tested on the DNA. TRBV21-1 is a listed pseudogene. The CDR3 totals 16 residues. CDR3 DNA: TGTGCCAGCAGCAAGGGTAGACAGGGCTTTAACTATGGCTACACCTTC. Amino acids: CASSKGRQGFNYGYTF.

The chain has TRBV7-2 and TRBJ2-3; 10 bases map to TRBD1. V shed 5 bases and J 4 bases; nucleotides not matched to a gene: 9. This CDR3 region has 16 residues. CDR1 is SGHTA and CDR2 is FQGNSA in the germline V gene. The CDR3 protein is CASSRLTGGGADTQYF. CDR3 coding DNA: TGTGCCAGCAGCCGTTTGACAGGGGGCGGCGCAGATACGCAGTATTTT.

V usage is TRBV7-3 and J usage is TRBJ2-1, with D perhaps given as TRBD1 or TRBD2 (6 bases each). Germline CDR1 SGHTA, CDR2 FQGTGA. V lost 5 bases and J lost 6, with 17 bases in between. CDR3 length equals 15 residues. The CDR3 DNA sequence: TGTGCCAGCAGCCCCAATTCGGGGGCGGGCAATGAGCAGTTCTTC. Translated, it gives CASSPNSGAGNEQFF.

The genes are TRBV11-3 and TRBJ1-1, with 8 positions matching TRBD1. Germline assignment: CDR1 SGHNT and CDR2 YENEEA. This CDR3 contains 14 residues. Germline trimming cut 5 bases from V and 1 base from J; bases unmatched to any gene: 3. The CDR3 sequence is CASSPGTGNTEAFF. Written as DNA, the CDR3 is TGTGCCAGCAGCCCTGGGACAGGGAACACTGAAGCTTTCTTT.

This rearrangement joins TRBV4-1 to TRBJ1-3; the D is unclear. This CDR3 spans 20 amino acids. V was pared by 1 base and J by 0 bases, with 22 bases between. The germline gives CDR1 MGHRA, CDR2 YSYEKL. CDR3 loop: CASSQVFRTKGQGSGNTIYF. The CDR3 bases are TGCGCCAGCAGCCAAGTCTTCAGGACTAAGGGCCAAGGCTCTGGAAACACCATATATTTT.

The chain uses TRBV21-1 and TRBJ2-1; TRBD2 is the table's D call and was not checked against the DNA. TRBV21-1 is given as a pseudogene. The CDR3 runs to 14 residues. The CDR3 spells CASSTRTYPPEQFF. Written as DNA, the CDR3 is TGTGCCAGCAGCACTCGGACTTATCCTCCTGAGCAGTTCTTC.

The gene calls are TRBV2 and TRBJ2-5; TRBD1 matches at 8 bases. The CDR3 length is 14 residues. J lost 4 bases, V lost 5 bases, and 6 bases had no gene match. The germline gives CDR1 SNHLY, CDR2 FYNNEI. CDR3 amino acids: CASSRQGWSETQYF. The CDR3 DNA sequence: TGTGCCAGCAGTCGACAGGGGTGGTCAGAGACCCAGTACTTC.

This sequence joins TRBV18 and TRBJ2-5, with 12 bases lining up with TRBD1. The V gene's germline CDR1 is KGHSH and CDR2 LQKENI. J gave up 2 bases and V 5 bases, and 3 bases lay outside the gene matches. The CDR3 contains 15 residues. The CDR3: CASSSGQGAQETQYF. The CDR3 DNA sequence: TGTGCCAGCTCATCGGGACAGGGGGCACAAGAGACCCAGTACTTC.

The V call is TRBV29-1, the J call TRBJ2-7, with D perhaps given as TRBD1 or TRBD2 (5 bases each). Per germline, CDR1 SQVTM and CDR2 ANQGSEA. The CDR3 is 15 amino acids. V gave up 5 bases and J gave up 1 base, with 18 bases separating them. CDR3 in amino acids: CSVRRRTLSSYEQYF. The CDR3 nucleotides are TGCAGCGTTAGGCGGAGGACATTATCTTCCTACGAGCAGTACTTC.

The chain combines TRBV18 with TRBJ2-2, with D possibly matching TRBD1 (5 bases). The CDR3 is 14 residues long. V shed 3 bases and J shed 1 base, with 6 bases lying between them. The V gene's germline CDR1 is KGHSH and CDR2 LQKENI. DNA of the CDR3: TGTGCCAGCTCACCCGACAGGAACACCGGGGAGCTGTTTTTT. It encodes CASSPDRNTGELFF.

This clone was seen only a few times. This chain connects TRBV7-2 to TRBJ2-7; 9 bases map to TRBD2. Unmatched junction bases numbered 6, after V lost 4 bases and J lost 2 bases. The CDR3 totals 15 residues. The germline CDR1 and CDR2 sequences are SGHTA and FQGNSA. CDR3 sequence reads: CASSSIAGAPYEQYF. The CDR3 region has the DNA TGTGCCAGCAGCTCTATAGCGGGGGCTCCCTACGAGCAGTACTTC. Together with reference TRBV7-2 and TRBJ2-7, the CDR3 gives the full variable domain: GAGVSQSPSNKVTEKGKDVELRCDPISGHTALYWYRQSLGQGLEFLIYFQGNSAPDKSGLPSDRFSAERTGGSVSTLTIQRTQQEDSAVYLCASSSIAGAPYEQYFGPGTRLTVT.

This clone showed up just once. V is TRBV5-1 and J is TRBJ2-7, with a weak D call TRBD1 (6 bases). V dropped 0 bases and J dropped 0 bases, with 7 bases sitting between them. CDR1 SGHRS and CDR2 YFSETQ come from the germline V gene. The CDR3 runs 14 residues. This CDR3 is CASSLGTASYEQYF. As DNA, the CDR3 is TGCGCCAGCAGCTTGGGGACAGCCTCCTACGAGCAGTACTTC.

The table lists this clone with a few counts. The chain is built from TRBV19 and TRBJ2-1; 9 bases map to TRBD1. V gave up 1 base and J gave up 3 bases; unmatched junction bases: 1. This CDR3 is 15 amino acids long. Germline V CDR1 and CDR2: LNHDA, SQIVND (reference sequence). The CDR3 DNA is TGTGCCAGTAGTATAGGACAGGGGGACTACAATGAGCAGTTCTTC. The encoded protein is CASSIGQGDYNEQFF.

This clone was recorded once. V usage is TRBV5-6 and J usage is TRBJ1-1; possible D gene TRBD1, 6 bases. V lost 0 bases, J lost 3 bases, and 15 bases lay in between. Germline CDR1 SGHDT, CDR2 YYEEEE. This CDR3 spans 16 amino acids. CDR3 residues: CASSLGLGQRYTEAFF. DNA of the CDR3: TGTGCCAGCAGCTTGGGTCTCGGACAGCGTTACACTGAAGCTTTCTTT.

CDR3 protein: CASRPGQELNNQPQHF. CDR3 nucleotide sequence: TGCGCCAGCAGACCCGGACAGGAATTAAACAATCAGCCCCAGCATTTT. J is TRBJ1-5 and V is TRBV5-1; 7 bases line up with TRBD1. CDR1 and CDR2 from the germline V gene are SGHRS and YFSETQ. The V gene end was trimmed by 5 bases and the J gene end by 3 bases; junction bases not matched to a gene: 11. The length of the CDR3 is 16 residues.

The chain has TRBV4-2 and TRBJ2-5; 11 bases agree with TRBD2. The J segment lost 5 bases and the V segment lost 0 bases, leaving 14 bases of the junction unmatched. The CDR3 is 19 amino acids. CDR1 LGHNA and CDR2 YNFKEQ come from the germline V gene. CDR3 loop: CASSQDVPLAGGKGETQYF. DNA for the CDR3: TGTGCCAGCAGCCAAGACGTTCCCCTAGCGGGGGGAAAGGGGGAGACCCAGTACTTC.

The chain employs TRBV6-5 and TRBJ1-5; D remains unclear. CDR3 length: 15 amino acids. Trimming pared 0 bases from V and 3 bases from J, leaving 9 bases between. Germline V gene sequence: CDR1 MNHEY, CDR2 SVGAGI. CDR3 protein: CASSYSASNNQPQHF. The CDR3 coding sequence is TGTGCCAGCAGTTACTCTGCGTCCAACAATCAGCCCCAGCATTTT.

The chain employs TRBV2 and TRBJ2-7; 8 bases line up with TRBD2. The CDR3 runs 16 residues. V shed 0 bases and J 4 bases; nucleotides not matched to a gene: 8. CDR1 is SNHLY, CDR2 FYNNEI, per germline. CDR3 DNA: TGTGCCAGCAGTGAAGCGCTTTCTAGCGGGCCTTACGAGCAGTACTTC. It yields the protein CASSEALSSGPYEQYF.

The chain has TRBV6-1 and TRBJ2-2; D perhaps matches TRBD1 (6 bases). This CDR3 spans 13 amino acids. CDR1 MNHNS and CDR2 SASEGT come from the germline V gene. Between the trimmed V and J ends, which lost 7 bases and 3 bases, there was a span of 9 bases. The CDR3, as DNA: TGTGCCAGCAACGAGGGGGACACCGGGGAGCTGTTTTTT. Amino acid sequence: CASNEGDTGELFF.